The present entry profiles one T cell receptor (beta chain) with its context. This record comes from a study of blood T cell repertoires in COVID-19. The overall study: PBMCs, B-cell-depleted T cells, or T cells were the source of the cDNA or gDNA that made up the material.

Germline values: CDR1 DFQATT, CDR2 SNEGSKA (reference sequence). This CDR3 comprises 13 residues. The V and J ends lost 3 bases and 7 bases, in that order; junction bases with no gene match: 6. TCRdb's copy holds only in-frame clones and misses some; the assay was immunoSEQ multiplex PCR. The sample carries 70,000 to 100,000 clones, approximately 91% recorded once. The sequence came from a woman older than 75 with acute or convalescent COVID-19. The chain has TRBV20-1 and TRBJ2-3; 8 bases agree with TRBD2. The sequenced sample was peripheral blood. The CDR3 here is CSASPGGVNTQYF. For the CDR3, the DNA is TGCAGTGCTAGTCCGGGGGGGGTGAATACGCAGTATTTT.